This T cell receptor beta chain was sequenced during a study of T cells expressing NK-cell markers. Study as a whole: Sorted CD3+CD56+NKG2C+, CD3+CD56+NKG2C- and CD3+CD56-NKG2C+ T-cell subsets were beta-chain profiled. Among the eight sequenced donors, seven tested HCMV-seropositive and one tested seronegative.

The germline gives CDR1 SGHTA, CDR2 FQGNSA. The CDR3 sequence is 14 residues long. UMIs accompanied the 5'RACE template switching by which TCR beta cDNA was made. No DNA is given; TCRdb re-called the 5' RACE reads and lists each CDR3 protein once. Here the sample table reports some 410,000 distinct CDR3 sequences. Sequencing input: blood T cells: a sorted CD56 or NKG2C T cell subset, CD4+ or CD8+ T cells, or bulk PBMC T cells (not recorded which). The chain has TRBV7-2 and TRBJ2-1; TCRdb designates TRBD1, a call that cannot be tested without DNA. This clonotype originated in a woman aged 18-69 years in good health. CDR3 residues: CASSLLSGYNEQFF.